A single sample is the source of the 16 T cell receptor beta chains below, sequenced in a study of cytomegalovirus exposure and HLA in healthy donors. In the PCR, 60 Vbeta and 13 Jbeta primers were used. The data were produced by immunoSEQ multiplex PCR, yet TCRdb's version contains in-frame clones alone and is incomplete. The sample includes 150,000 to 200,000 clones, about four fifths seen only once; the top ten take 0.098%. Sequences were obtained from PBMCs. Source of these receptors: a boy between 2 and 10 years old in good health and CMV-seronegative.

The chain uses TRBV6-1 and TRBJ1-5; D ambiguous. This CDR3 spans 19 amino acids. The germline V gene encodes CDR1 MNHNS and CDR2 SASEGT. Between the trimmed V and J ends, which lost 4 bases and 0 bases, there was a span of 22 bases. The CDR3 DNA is TGTGCCAGCAGTGTACGGTGGAGGGTTAGTACGTATAGCAATCAGCCCCAGCATTTT. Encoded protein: CASSVRWRVSTYSNQPQHF.

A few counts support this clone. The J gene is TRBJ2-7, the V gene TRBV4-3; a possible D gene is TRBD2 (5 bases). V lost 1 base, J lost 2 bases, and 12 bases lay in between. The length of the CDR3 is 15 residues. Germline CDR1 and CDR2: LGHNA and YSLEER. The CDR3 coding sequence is TGCGCCAGCAGCCAAGCTGAGGGCGCTACCTACGAGCAGTACTTC. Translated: CASSQAEGATYEQYF.

The CDR3 DNA is TGTGCCATCAGTGAGGAGGTACAGGGGATGACAGATACGCAGTATTTT. Its protein is CAISEEVQGMTDTQYF. This chain connects TRBV10-3 to TRBJ2-3, with 7 bases matching TRBD1. Per the germline V gene, CDR1 is ENHRY and CDR2 is SYGVKD. The V segment lost 2 bases and the J segment 3 bases; nucleotides outside the gene matches: 8. The length of the CDR3 is 16 residues.

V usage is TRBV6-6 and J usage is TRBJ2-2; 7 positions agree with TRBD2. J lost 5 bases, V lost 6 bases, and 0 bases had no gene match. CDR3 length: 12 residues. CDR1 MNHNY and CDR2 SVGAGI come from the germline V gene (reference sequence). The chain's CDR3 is CASRAGTGELFF. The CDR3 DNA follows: TGTGCCAGCAGAGCGGGAACCGGGGAGCTGTTTTTT.

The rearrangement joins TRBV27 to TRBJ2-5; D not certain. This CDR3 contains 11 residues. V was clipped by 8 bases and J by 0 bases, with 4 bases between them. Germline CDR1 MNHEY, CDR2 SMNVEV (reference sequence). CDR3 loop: CASSDQETQYF. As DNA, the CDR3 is TGTGCCAGCTCAGACCAAGAGACCCAGTACTTC.

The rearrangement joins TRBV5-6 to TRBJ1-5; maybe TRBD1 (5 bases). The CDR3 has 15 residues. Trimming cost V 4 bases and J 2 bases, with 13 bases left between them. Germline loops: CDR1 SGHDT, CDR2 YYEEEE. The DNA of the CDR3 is TGTGCCAGCAGCCCGCAGGGCGCGGGCAATCAGCCCCAGCATTTT. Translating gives CASSPQGAGNQPQHF.

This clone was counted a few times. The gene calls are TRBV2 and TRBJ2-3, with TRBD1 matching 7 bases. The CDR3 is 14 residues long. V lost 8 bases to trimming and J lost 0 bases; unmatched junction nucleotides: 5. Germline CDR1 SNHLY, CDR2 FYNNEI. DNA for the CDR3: TGTGCCAGCCGACAGGGCCCAAGCACAGATACGCAGTATTTT. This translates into CASRQGPSTDTQYF.

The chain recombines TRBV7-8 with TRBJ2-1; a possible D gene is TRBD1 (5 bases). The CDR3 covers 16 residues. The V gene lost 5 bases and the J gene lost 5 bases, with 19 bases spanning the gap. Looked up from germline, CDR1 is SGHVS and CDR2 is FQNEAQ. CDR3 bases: TGTGCCAGCAGCGTAACAGGACCCCTAACACACAATGAGCAGTTCTTC. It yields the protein CASSVTGPLTHNEQFF.

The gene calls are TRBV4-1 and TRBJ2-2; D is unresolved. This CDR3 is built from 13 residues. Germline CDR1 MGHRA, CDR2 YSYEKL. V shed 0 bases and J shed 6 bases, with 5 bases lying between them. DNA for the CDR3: TGCGCCAGCAGCCAAGAGCTATCCGGGGAGCTGTTTTTT. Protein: CASSQELSGELFF.

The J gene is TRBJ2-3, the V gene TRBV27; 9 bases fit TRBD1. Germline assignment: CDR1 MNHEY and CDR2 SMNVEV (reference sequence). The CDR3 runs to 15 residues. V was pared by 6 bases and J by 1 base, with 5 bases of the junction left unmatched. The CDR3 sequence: CASRAWDRGTDTQYF. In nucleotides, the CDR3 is TGTGCCAGCAGAGCCTGGGACAGGGGCACAGATACGCAGTATTTT.

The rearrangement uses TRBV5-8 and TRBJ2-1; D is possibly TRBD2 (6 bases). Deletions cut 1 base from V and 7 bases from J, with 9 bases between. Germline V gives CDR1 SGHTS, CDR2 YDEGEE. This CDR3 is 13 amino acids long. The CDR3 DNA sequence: TGTGCCAGCAGCTTGCGGACTACTAATGAGCAGTTCTTC. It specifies CASSLRTTNEQFF.

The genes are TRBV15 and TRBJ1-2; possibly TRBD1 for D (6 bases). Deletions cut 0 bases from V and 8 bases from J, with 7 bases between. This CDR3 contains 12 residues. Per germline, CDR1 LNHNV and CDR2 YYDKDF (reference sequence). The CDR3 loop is CATSREGGGYTF. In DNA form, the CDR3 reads TGTGCCACCAGCAGAGAAGGGGGAGGCTACACCTTC.

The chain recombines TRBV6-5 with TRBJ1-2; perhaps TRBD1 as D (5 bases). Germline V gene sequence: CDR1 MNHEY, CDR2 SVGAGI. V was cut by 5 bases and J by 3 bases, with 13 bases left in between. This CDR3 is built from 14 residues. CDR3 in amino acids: CASSPPGYDYGYTF. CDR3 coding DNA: TGTGCCAGCAGTCCCCCAGGGTACGACTATGGCTACACCTTC.

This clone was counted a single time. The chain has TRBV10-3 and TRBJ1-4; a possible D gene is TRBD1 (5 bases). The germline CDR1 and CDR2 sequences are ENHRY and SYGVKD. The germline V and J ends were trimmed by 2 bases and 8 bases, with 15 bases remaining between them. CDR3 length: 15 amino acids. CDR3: CAISEGPGLEEKLFF. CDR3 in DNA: TGTGCCATCAGTGAGGGGCCAGGGCTCGAGGAAAAACTGTTTTTT.

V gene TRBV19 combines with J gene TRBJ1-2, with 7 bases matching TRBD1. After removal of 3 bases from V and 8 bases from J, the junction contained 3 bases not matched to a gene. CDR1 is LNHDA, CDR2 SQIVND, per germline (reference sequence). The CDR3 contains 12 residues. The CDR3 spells CASSIDRVGYTF. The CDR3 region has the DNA TGTGCCAGTAGTATCGACAGGGTAGGCTACACCTTC.

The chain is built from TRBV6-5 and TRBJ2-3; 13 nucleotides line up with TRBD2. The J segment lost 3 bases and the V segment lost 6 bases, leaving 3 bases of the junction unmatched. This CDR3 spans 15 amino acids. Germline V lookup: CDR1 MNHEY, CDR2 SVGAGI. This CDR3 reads CASSTSGGATDTQYF. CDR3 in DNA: TGTGCCAGCAGCACTAGCGGGGGGGCAACAGATACGCAGTATTTT.